This T cell receptor (beta chain) was observed in a study of shared clonotypes between healthy human individuals. Study background: Three plates each covered CD4 naive and memory; CD8 naive two, CD8 memory one.

Produced via immunoSEQ multiplex PCR; TCRdb's table is partial and in-frame only. The top ten hold 0.3% to 0.45% of the sample, which has more than 1,200,000 clones, roughly 98.5% seen once. Germline-derived CDR1 and CDR2 are LNHNV and YYDKDF (reference sequence). Trimming pared 0 bases from V and 5 bases from J, leaving 8 bases between. CDR3 length: 14 residues. All donors qualified as healthy HIV-negative adults and had experienced no recent acute infections or vaccinations. Comments on this clone: This sample includes further DNA sequences coding for the same CDR3.

This TCR was recovered from a man aged 25 to 40 in good health. The rearrangement joins TRBV15 to TRBJ2-1; D gene unclear. Sequenced sample: naive CD4+ T cells sorted from blood. Sample subset: CD45RA+ positively selected. The DNA of the CDR3 is TGTGCCACCAGCAGAGACGTAGGGAACAATGAGCAGTTCTTC. Protein sequence: CATSRDVGNNEQFF.